Listed below are T cell receptor beta chains from one sample, sequenced in a study of cytomegalovirus exposure and HLA in healthy donors. The method was immunoSEQ multiplex PCR; TCRdb's version includes in-frame clones alone and lacks a portion of them. The table records some 140,000 clones, around 83% of them present only once. The sample taken for sequencing was PBMCs. The source of these receptors is a human donor in good health. The CDR3 runs from the conserved cysteine through the conserved F or W. The D gene is left open where the match is weak. Clone size is shown for a subset of rows, as once, few, many or a class of expanded clone.

length	D	V	size	J	DNA	CDR3
13	-	TRBV5-1	-	TRBJ2-3	TGCGCCAGCAGCTTCGACAGCCCAGATACGCAGTATTTT	CASSFDSPDTQYF
15	TRBD1	TRBV18	-	TRBJ1-1	TGTGCCAGCTCACCGAGACAGGGTACGGGAACTGAAGCTTTCTTT	CASSPRQGTGTEAFF
12	TRBD2	TRBV5-6	-	TRBJ2-1	TGTGCCAGCAGCCGCGGGACTACCCTCCCATTCTTC	CASSRGTTLPFF
17	-	TRBV4-1	-	TRBJ2-4	TGCGCCAGCAGCCAAGATATTTCAACGGGAACCAAAAACATTCAGTACTTC	CASSQDISTGTKNIQYF
14	-	TRBV27	-	TRBJ2-5	TGTGCCAGCAGTTCGCAGGGAACCCAAGAGACCCAGTACTTC	CASSSQGTQETQYF
16	-	TRBV29-1	-	TRBJ1-4	TGCAGCGTTGGGGGGGTGGGGTTCGCAACTAATGAAAAACTGTTTTTT	CSVGGVGFATNEKLFF
14	-	TRBV5-1	-	TRBJ2-7	TGCGCCAGCAGCTTGCTAAGTGTGACTGGCGAGCAGTACTTC	CASSLLSVTGEQYF
13	-	TRBV30	-	TRBJ1-1	TGTGCCTGGAGTCTAGGGGAGAACACTGAAGCTTTCTTT	CAWSLGENTEAFF
13	-	TRBV11-2	-	TRBJ1-1	TGTGCCAGCGGAAGACAGAAGAACACTGAAGCTTTCTTT	CASGRQKNTEAFF
13	-	TRBV6-6	-	TRBJ1-2	TGTGCCAGCAGTTCACAACAGGTTTATGGCTACACCTTC	CASSSQQVYGYTF
15	TRBD1	TRBV7-9	-	TRBJ2-7	TGTGCCAGCAGCTCTTTGACAGGGAACTCCTACGAGCAGTACTTC	CASSSLTGNSYEQYF
17	TRBD2	TRBV7-2	-	TRBJ2-1	TGTGCCAGCAGCTTTTTAGCGGCGCTAGCGGGAGGCCATGAGCAGTTCTTC	CASSFLAALAGGHEQFF
14	TRBD2	TRBV28	-	TRBJ2-7	TGTGCCAGCAGTTTCGGGGGAGGGTCCTACGAGCAGTACTTC	CASSFGGGSYEQYF
17	TRBD2	TRBV5-1	-	TRBJ2-7	TGCGCCAGCAGCCCGCTAGGGAGCGGGAGGGCCAGACAAGAGCAGTACTTC	CASSPLGSGRARQEQYF
13	-	TRBV7-3	-	TRBJ2-3	TGTGCCAGCAGCTTACCCGATACTGGTACGCAGTATTTT	CASSLPDTGTQYF
13	-	TRBV5-4	-	TRBJ2-1	TGTGCCAGCAGCGGGAGCTCCTACAATGAGCAGTTCTTC	CASSGSSYNEQFF
15	TRBD1	TRBV11-2	-	TRBJ1-2	TGTGCCAGCAGCCCTAACCGGGACAGGGGAGCCGGCTACACCTTC	CASSPNRDRGAGYTF
15	TRBD2	TRBV29-1	-	TRBJ2-1	TGCAGCGTTGCCGGGACTAGCGGGAGTATGGATGAGCAGTTCTTC	CSVAGTSGSMDEQFF
14	-	TRBV9	-	TRBJ1-5	TGTGCCAGCAGCGTCGGGTATAGCAATCAGCCCCAGCATTTT	CASSVGYSNQPQHF
14	-	TRBV27	-	TRBJ2-7	TGTGCCAGCAGTTTTCCCGGGAAGAGAAACGAGCAGTACTTC	CASSFPGKRNEQYF
15	TRBD1	TRBV19	once	TRBJ1-2	TGTGCCAGTAGCCCTGATATAAACAGGGGGGGTGGCTACACCTTC	CASSPDINRGGGYTF
11	-	TRBV6-1	once	TRBJ2-1	TGTGCCAGTGAGCGAAAGAATGAGCAGTTCTTC	CASERKNEQFF
14	-	TRBV7-2	-	TRBJ1-1	TGTGCCAGCAGCGTCGGGATCATGAACACTGAAGCTTTCTTT	CASSVGIMNTEAFF
14	-	TRBV4-1	once	TRBJ1-1	TGCGCCAGCAGCCAAGAAGGACAGTACACTGAAGCTTTCTTT	CASSQEGQYTEAFF
13	-	TRBV6-5	-	TRBJ2-7	TGTGCCAGCAGTTACTCATACTACTCCTCCCAGTACTTC	CASSYSYYSSQYF
15	-	TRBV7-3	-	TRBJ1-1	TGTGCCAGCAGCTTTTCGGGGGGAGAGAACACTGAAGCTTTCTTT	CASSFSGGENTEAFF
13	-	TRBV2	-	TRBJ2-5	TGTGCCAGCAGTACGACTAGTAGGGAGACCCAGTACTTC	CASSTTSRETQYF
15	TRBD2	TRBV27	many	TRBJ2-1	TGTGCCAGCAGTTTACCGAGGGGAGGGTACAATGAGCAGTTCTTC	CASSLPRGGYNEQFF
15	TRBD1	TRBV2	-	TRBJ1-1	TGTGCCAGCAGTGAGGGGACAGGAGGGAACACTGAAGCTTTCTTT	CASSEGTGGNTEAFF
14	TRBD2	TRBV6-5	-	TRBJ2-3	TGTGCCAGCAGTCGAAGCGGGGGGGCGGATACGCAGTATTTT	CASSRSGGADTQYF
13	TRBD2	TRBV19	once	TRBJ2-1	TGTGCCAGTAGTCTCCGGGGGGACAATGAGCAGTTCTTC	CASSLRGDNEQFF
15	-	TRBV6-5	-	TRBJ1-6	TGTGCCAGCAGTTACACAGGGTTGTATAATTCACCCCTCCACTTT	CASSYTGLYNSPLHF
15	-	TRBV7-8	-	TRBJ2-1	TGTGCCAGCAGCTTAGTCGGTAGTTTCTCCAATGAGCAGTTCTTC	CASSLVGSFSNEQFF
15	-	TRBV9	-	TRBJ1-5	TGTGCCAGCAGCGTAGGGTCTACTAGCAATCAGCCCCAGCATTTT	CASSVGSTSNQPQHF
13	-	TRBV18	-	TRBJ1-5	TGTGCCAGCTCACCATCGCGTCAGGGGCCCCAGCATTTT	CASSPSRQGPQHF
16	-	TRBV19	-	TRBJ2-4	TGTGCCAGTAGCCTCAGGAGGGACATCAGGGGGGACATTCAGTACTTC	CASSLRRDIRGDIQYF
13	-	TRBV11-2	-	TRBJ2-2	TGTGCCAGCAGCCGAGTGAACACCGGGGAGCTGTTTTTT	CASSRVNTGELFF
18	-	TRBV15	-	TRBJ2-1	TGTGCCACCAGCAGAGGGGACGGATACAGGGACGACTACAATGAGCAGTTCTTC	CATSRGDGYRDDYNEQFF
14	TRBD1	TRBV5-1	-	TRBJ2-7	TGCGCCAGCAGCTTCGGGACAGGGGCCTACGAGCAGTACTTC	CASSFGTGAYEQYF
15	-	TRBV5-4	-	TRBJ2-5	TGTGCCAGCAGCTTGGATCAGGAGCGGTGGGAGACCCAGTACTTC	CASSLDQERWETQYF
16	-	TRBV9	-	TRBJ2-3	TGTGCCAGCAGCGTAGGTAGCGGCGCTAGCACAGATACGCAGTATTTT	CASSVGSGASTDTQYF
15	TRBD2	TRBV7-3	-	TRBJ2-7	TGTGCCAGCAGCCCGGTGGCTAGCGGAGACTACGAGCAGTACTTC	CASSPVASGDYEQYF
17	TRBD2	TRBV18	-	TRBJ2-1	TGTGCCAGCTCATCGACCCGGGACTACCCCTCCTACAATGAGCAGTTCTTC	CASSSTRDYPSYNEQFF
15	TRBD2	TRBV27	-	TRBJ2-7	TGTGCCAGCAGTTTTAGCGGGAGGGCCTTCCACGAGCAGTACTTC	CASSFSGRAFHEQYF
13	-	TRBV29-1	-	TRBJ2-1	TGCAGCGTCGTGAAAGCCTCCTACAATGAGCAGTTCTTC	CSVVKASYNEQFF
14	TRBD1	TRBV18	-	TRBJ1-1	TGTGCCAGCTCATCGGGACAGGGGAACACTGAAGCTTTCTTT	CASSSGQGNTEAFF
15	-	TRBV9	-	TRBJ2-5	TGTGCCAGCAGCAGGAGCATTACCCCCCAAGAGACCCAGTACTTC	CASSRSITPQETQYF
15	TRBD2	TRBV5-1	-	TRBJ2-3	TGCGCCAGCAGCGGCACTAGCGGGAGAAGAGATACGCAGTATTTT	CASSGTSGRRDTQYF
14	-	TRBV5-8	-	TRBJ2-1	TGTGCCAGCAGCTTGAGCGGTTCCTACAATGAGCAGTTCTTC	CASSLSGSYNEQFF
13	-	TRBV27	-	TRBJ2-5	TGTGCCAGCAGTTTATCAGGGGTAGAGACCCAGTACTTC	CASSLSGVETQYF
12	-	TRBV27	few	TRBJ2-3	TGTGCCAGCAGTCCTAGCACAGATACGCAGTATTTT	CASSPSTDTQYF